The 17 T cell receptor beta chains reported below all come from one sample, sequenced in a study of T cell repertoires in cytomegalovirus infection. These receptors lack a known antigen. Via MiXCR, TCRdb re-called the reads, giving one row per CDR3 protein. Of some 800,000 distinct CDR3 sequences listed, roughly 29% are singletons. Sequencing used cultured CD8+ T cells from PBMCs, obtained from culture after CMV antigen stimulation. All receptors derive from a human donor in good health (CMV status not recorded). Some clones in this sample may be carry-over from other donors' samples.

This rearrangement joins TRBV5-5 to TRBJ2-3; TRBD2 is a possible D gene (5 bases). CDR1 SGHKS and CDR2 YYEKEE come from the germline V gene (reference sequence). The CDR3 is 15 amino acids. V lost 1 base, J lost 2 bases, and 11 bases lay in between. CDR3 protein: CASSLQRVPTDTQYF. CDR3 in DNA: TGTGCCAGCAGCTTGCAGAGGGTACCCACAGATACGCAGTATTTT.

The gene calls are TRBV27 and TRBJ2-7; 7 bases agree with TRBD1. V dropped 4 bases and J dropped 5; count of bases not matched to a gene: 11. CDR1 and CDR2 (germline): MNHEY, SMNVEV (reference sequence). There are 15 residues in the CDR3. CDR3 sequence: CASSSLSRGQHEQYV. As DNA, the CDR3 is TGTGCCAGCAGTTCCCTCTCTAGGGGGCAGCACGAGCAGTACGTC.

The chain links TRBV4-1 to TRBJ1-4; D is possibly TRBD1 (5 bases). Germline V gene sequence: CDR1 MGHRA, CDR2 YSYEKL. V lost 4 bases, J lost 4 bases, and 13 bases lay in between. CDR3 length: 15 amino acids. The CDR3 sequence: CASSLGEQLNEKLFF. The CDR3 bases are TGCGCCAGCAGCCTAGGGGAACAGCTTAATGAAAAACTGTTTTTT.

The table lists this clonotype with many counts. The V and J genes are TRBV7-2 and TRBJ2-2, with TRBD1 identical over 7 bases. The CDR3 has 15 residues. Germline assignment: CDR1 SGHTA and CDR2 FQGNSA. The V gene end was trimmed by 5 bases and the J gene end by 4 bases; junction bases not matched to a gene: 7. CDR3 residues: CASSQGVAGTGELFF. As DNA, the CDR3 is TGTGCCAGCAGCCAGGGGGTGGCAGGCACCGGGGAGCTGTTTTTT. Variable domain in full (rest from reference TRBV7-2 and TRBJ2-2): GAGVSQSPSNKVTEKGKDVELRCDPISGHTALYWYRQSLGQGLEFLIYFQGNSAPDKSGLPSDRFSAERTGGSVSTLTIQRTQQEDSAVYLCASSQGVAGTGELFFGEGSRLTVL.

This clonotype has more than one count but fewer than ten. The chain employs TRBV4-2 and TRBJ2-1, with D possibly being TRBD2 (6 bases). This CDR3 contains 17 residues. The V end lost 4 bases, the J end lost 2 bases, and 18 bases lay between the germline ends. In germline, CDR1 is LGHNA, CDR2 YNFKEQ. In nucleotides, the CDR3 is TGTGCCAGCAGCCCGACCCAAAGTAGCGGACCCTACAATGAGCAGTTCTTC. Translating gives CASSPTQSSGPYNEQFF.

This clonotype appeared a few times. The chain has TRBV7-9 and TRBJ1-1; perhaps TRBD1 as D (5 bases). The CDR3 has 15 residues. The germline V and J ends were trimmed by 6 bases and 2 bases, with 16 bases remaining between them. Germline lookup yields CDR1 SEHNR and CDR2 FQNEAQ (reference sequence). CDR3 region: CASRNRGTVNTEAFF. CDR3 nucleotides: TGTGCCAGCAGGAATAGAGGGACGGTAAACACTGAAGCTTTCTTT.

The V and J genes are TRBV6-5 and TRBJ2-1; the match to TRBD1 covers 10 bases. There are 16 residues in the CDR3. Germline V CDR1 and CDR2: MNHEY, SVGAGI. V shed 5 bases and J 4 bases; nucleotides not matched to a gene: 8. The CDR3 loop is CASSHGQGGFYNEQFF. CDR3 sequence (DNA): TGTGCCAGCAGTCATGGACAGGGGGGGTTTTACAATGAGCAGTTCTTC.

The genes are TRBV4-3 and TRBJ2-3; TRBD2 agrees at 12 bases. Trimming removed 0 bases from V and 4 bases from J; junction bases left unmatched: 2. The CDR3 spans 16 residues. In germline, CDR1 is LGHNA, CDR2 YSLEER. The CDR3 DNA is TGCGCCAGCAGCCAAGACTCTAGCGGGGGGGCAGATACGCAGTATTTT. Translating gives CASSQDSSGGADTQYF.

The V and J genes are TRBV6-5 and TRBJ2-1, with TRBD2 identical over 7 bases. Trimming took 7 bases from V and 4 from J; bases not matched to a gene: 10. CDR3 length: 15 amino acids. Germline V gives CDR1 MNHEY, CDR2 SVGAGI. DNA for the CDR3: TGTGCCAGCACCATGGGGGGGGGGATATACAATGAGCAGTTCTTC. The encoded protein is CASTMGGGIYNEQFF.

The chain uses TRBV6-6 and TRBJ2-2; 7 bases line up with TRBD1. CDR1 and CDR2 (germline): MNHNY, SVGAGI (reference sequence). The junction had 4 bases not matched to a gene; V was cut back by 1 base and J by 2 bases. The CDR3 consists of 16 residues. The CDR3 sequence: CASSYFPGGNTGELFF. The CDR3 nucleotides read TGTGCCAGCAGTTACTTCCCAGGGGGAAACACCGGGGAGCTGTTTTTT.

This clonotype was counted ten times or more. The V call is TRBV4-1, the J call TRBJ1-1, with D uncertain. V was clipped by 4 bases and J by 3 bases, with 9 bases between them. Germline V gives CDR1 MGHRA, CDR2 YSYEKL. This CDR3 is built from 13 residues. The chain's CDR3 is CASSLDSYTEAFF. Here the CDR3 DNA reads TGCGCCAGCAGCCTTGACTCTTACACTGAAGCTTTCTTT.

The CDR3 is CASSPDRGGFTGELFF. In DNA form, the CDR3 reads TGTGCCAGCAGCCCCGACAGGGGAGGATTCACCGGGGAGCTGTTTTTT. The chain links TRBV5-5 to TRBJ2-2; 8 nucleotides agree with TRBD1. Germline V gene lookup returns CDR1 SGHKS and CDR2 YYEKEE (reference sequence). CDR3 length: 16 amino acids. Trimming removed 4 bases from V and 4 bases from J; junction bases left unmatched: 9.

In DNA, the CDR3 is TGTGCCAGCAGTAATACAGGGGGCAGAAAACCCTACGAGCAGTACGTC. The encoded protein is CASSNTGGRKPYEQYV. J is TRBJ2-7 and V is TRBV6-1, with 9 nucleotides matching TRBD1. V lost 5 bases, J lost 2 bases, and 10 bases stayed unmatched. There are 16 residues in the CDR3. The germline gives CDR1 MNHNS, CDR2 SASEGT.

The V and J genes are TRBV3-1 and TRBJ1-1; TRBD1 might be the D (6 bases). The CDR3 spans 19 residues. In germline, CDR1 is LGHDT, CDR2 YNNKEL (reference sequence). The V end was cut by 1 base, the J end by 4 bases, with 25 bases between. CDR3 nucleotide sequence: TGTGCCAGCAGCCAAGGGCACCCGGACTGGGGGGGGCTCGGCACTGAAGCTTTCTTT. As protein: CASSQGHPDWGGLGTEAFF.

This clonotype was detected a few times. V is TRBV7-3 and J is TRBJ2-1, with 12 bases identical to TRBD2. Germline CDR1 and CDR2: SGHTA and FQGTGA. The CDR3 is made up of 16 amino acids. After removal of 2 bases from V and 6 bases from J, the junction contained 5 bases not matched to a gene. CDR3 coding DNA: TGTGCCAGCAGCTTAGGCCCGGGACTAGCGGGCAATGAGCAGTTCTTC. Translating it yields CASSLGPGLAGNEQFF.

V gene TRBV7-8 combines with J gene TRBJ2-1; 9 bases are a match to TRBD2. The CDR3 totals 19 residues. Per germline, CDR1 SGHVS and CDR2 FQNEAQ. Unmatched junction bases numbered 13, after V lost 2 bases and J lost 2 bases. The CDR3 loop reads CASSLPRRGGPEAYNEQFF. The CDR3 DNA reads as TGTGCCAGCAGCTTACCGAGGCGGGGGGGCCCAGAGGCCTACAATGAGCAGTTCTTC. Looking up the rest from reference TRBV7-8 and TRBJ2-1 gives the full variable domain: GAGVSQSPRYKVAKRGQDVALRCDPISGHVSLFWYQQALGQGPEFLTYFQNEAQLDKSGLPSDRFFAERPEGSVSTLKIQRTQQEDSAVYLCASSLPRRGGPEAYNEQFFGPGTRLTVL.

This chain joins TRBV20-1 and TRBJ2-1, with 7 bases that match TRBD2. CDR1 is DFQATT and CDR2 is SNEGSKA in the germline V gene (reference sequence). The trim removed 3 bases at V and 4 bases at J, leaving 0 bases unmatched. This CDR3 comprises 12 residues. CDR3: CSASGGYNEQFF. The CDR3 DNA reads TGCAGTGCTAGCGGGGGGTACAATGAGCAGTTCTTC.